The clone carrying this T cell receptor (beta chain) turned up a few times. Its specificity is not known. Germline values: CDR1 LGHNA, CDR2 YSLEER. The CDR3 runs 16 residues. J lost 6 bases, V lost 0 bases, and 11 bases had no gene match. This entry belongs to a study of blood T cells in healthy people across ages. Using a J-beta primer mix together with a sample-barcoded 5' primer, a second PCR was run for roughly 7 to 12 cycles. TCRdb re-called the 5' RACE reads through MiXCR, storing one row per CDR3 protein. The sample lists 1.5 million to 2 million distinct CDR3 sequences, roughly 50% seen once, with 2.1% in the top ten. General study findings and limits: Both higher diversity and more naive CD4+ cells marked long-lived donors when set against aged donors.

Sequencing was performed on blood. The clonotype originates from a woman in her thirties or forties in good health. The chain recombines TRBV4-3 with TRBJ2-7; 7 positions agree with TRBD1. The CDR3 loop reads CASSQDSIAGGSEQYF. The CDR3 coding sequence is TGCGCCAGCAGCCAAGATTCGATAGCAGGGGGTTCCGAGCAGTACTTC.